A single sample gave rise to the 19 T cell receptor beta chains below, sequenced in a study of T cell repertoires in cytomegalovirus infection. Each CDR3 protein is one row after TCRdb ran MiXCR on the reads. The sample lists some 700,000 distinct CDR3 sequences; approximately 40% were seen once. The sequenced material came from PBMCs. The source is a human donor in good health (CMV status not recorded). Some clones in this sample may be carry-over from other donors' samples.

In its sample, this clonotype was seen many times. The chain carries TRBV6-6 and TRBJ2-7; D not resolved. Deletions cut 6 bases from V and 4 bases from J, with 13 bases between. Germline loops: CDR1 MNHNY, CDR2 SVGAGI (reference sequence). This CDR3 comprises 13 residues. DNA of the CDR3: TGTGCCAGCAGACCCATCGGACGGTACGAGCAGTACTTC. It specifies CASRPIGRYEQYF.

A few counts support this clonotype. This chain joins TRBV11-2 and TRBJ2-2; D is possibly TRBD1 (6 bases). Germline V lookup: CDR1 SGHAT, CDR2 FQNNGV. V was cut by 5 bases and J by 1 base, with 11 bases left in between. The CDR3 runs to 15 residues. The CDR3 loop reads CASSHSGQNTGELFF. DNA of the CDR3: TGTGCCAGCAGCCACTCGGGACAGAACACCGGGGAGCTGTTTTTT.

This clonotype was seen a few times. V and J are TRBV15 and TRBJ2-4, with 8 bases that match TRBD2. The CDR3 totals 18 residues. Germline CDR1 reads LNHNV; CDR2 reads YYDKDF (reference sequence). Unmatched junction bases numbered 12, after V lost 3 bases and J lost 2 bases. In DNA form, the CDR3 reads TGTGCCACCAGCAGGGTTCCCCGGGGACTAGACCCCAAAAACATTCAGTACTTC. Translation gives CATSRVPRGLDPKNIQYF.

The V call is TRBV29-1, the J call TRBJ1-2, with D tentatively TRBD1 (6 bases). There are 13 residues in the CDR3. V lost 5 bases and J 0 bases, leaving 10 bases between the germline ends. Germline lookup yields CDR1 SQVTM and CDR2 ANQGSEA. The CDR3: CSVWGGANYGYTF. CDR3 nucleotide sequence: TGCAGCGTTTGGGGGGGCGCTAACTATGGCTACACCTTC.

This rearrangement joins TRBV20-1 to TRBJ2-7; 10 positions match TRBD1. Germline loops: CDR1 DFQATT, CDR2 SNEGSKA (reference sequence). This CDR3 spans 13 amino acids. V lost 7 bases and J lost 4; bases outside the gene matches: 7. This CDR3 is CSVPPGQGYEQYF. For the CDR3, the DNA is TGCAGTGTTCCCCCGGGACAGGGGTACGAGCAGTACTTC.

V and J are TRBV6-6 and TRBJ1-4; D remains ambiguous. V was shortened by 0 bases and J by 5 bases, with 13 bases between the two germline ends. Germline V CDR1 and CDR2: MNHNY, SVGAGI (reference sequence). There are 16 residues in the CDR3. The CDR3 here is CASSYSIILGNEKLFF. CDR3 coding DNA: TGTGCCAGCAGTTACTCGATAATCCTCGGGAATGAAAAACTGTTTTTT.

The table lists this clonotype with many counts. The chain joins TRBV6-1 to TRBJ2-7; TRBD1 matches at 8 bases. The germline V gene has CDR1 MNHNS and CDR2 SASEGT. This CDR3 region has 13 residues. V gave up 5 bases and J gave up 3 bases; unmatched junction bases: 3. CDR3 in DNA: TGTGCCAGCAGTCCCGGGACAGGCTACGAGCAGTACTTC. This codes for CASSPGTGYEQYF.

This rearrangement joins TRBV19 to TRBJ1-5, with 10 positions matching TRBD1. Germline loops: CDR1 LNHDA, CDR2 SQIVND (reference sequence). Trimming removed 7 bases from V and 4 bases from J; junction bases left unmatched: 10. This CDR3 region has 16 residues. CDR3 protein: CASIARQGAKNQPQHF. CDR3 bases: TGTGCCAGTATCGCGCGACAGGGGGCGAAAAATCAGCCCCAGCATTTT.

This clonotype turned up a few times. This chain uses TRBV7-8 with TRBJ2-7, with TRBD1 identical over 9 bases. The CDR3 sequence is 15 residues long. V gave up 5 bases and J gave up 2 bases; unmatched junction bases: 7. Germline-derived CDR1 and CDR2 are SGHVS and FQNEAQ. CDR3 bases: TGTGCCAGCAGCCGCCGGGACAGGGAGGCCTACGAGCAGTACTTC. Translated: CASSRRDREAYEQYF. The full variable domain, its missing parts supplied by reference TRBV7-8 and TRBJ2-7, is GAGVSQSPRYKVAKRGQDVALRCDPISGHVSLFWYQQALGQGPEFLTYFQNEAQLDKSGLPSDRFFAERPEGSVSTLKIQRTQQEDSAVYLCASSRRDREAYEQYFGPGTRLTVT.

The genes are TRBV29-1 and TRBJ1-5; 10 bases map to TRBD1. Germline assignment: CDR1 SQVTM and CDR2 ANQGSEA. CDR3 size: 13 residues. J was trimmed by 7 bases and V by 6 bases; bases with no gene match: 6. Written as DNA, the CDR3 is TGCAGCGTCGCTATGACAGGGGGCCAGCCCCAGCATTTT. This sequence encodes CSVAMTGGQPQHF.

This clonotype was seen repeatedly, ten times or more. This rearrangement joins TRBV6-2 or TRBV6-3 to TRBJ1-5; possibly TRBD1 for D (6 bases). Looked up from germline, CDR1 is MNHEY and CDR2 is SVGEGT. The CDR3 totals 14 residues. The V and J ends lost 3 bases and 5 bases respectively, with 11 bases between them. Here the CDR3 reads CASSYGQYHQPQHF. Written as DNA, the CDR3 is TGTGCCAGCAGTTATGGACAGTACCATCAGCCCCAGCATTTT.

The V call is TRBV5-6, the J call TRBJ2-3, with TRBD2 identical over 8 bases. After removal of 4 bases from V and 2 bases from J, the junction contained 9 bases not matched to a gene. Per germline, CDR1 SGHDT and CDR2 YYEEEE. The CDR3 contains 16 residues. The DNA for the CDR3 is TGTGCCAGCAGCCCAGGGGCGGGAGGCCTCACAGATACGCAGTATTTT. Translating it yields CASSPGAGGLTDTQYF.

The chain is built from TRBV15 and TRBJ2-7, with 7 bases matching TRBD2. Germline V lookup: CDR1 LNHNV, CDR2 YYDKDF (reference sequence). J was trimmed by 3 bases and V by 5 bases; bases with no gene match: 4. This CDR3 contains 13 residues. The CDR3 protein is CATSVGLVYEQYF. CDR3 DNA: TGTGCCACCAGCGTAGGACTAGTCTACGAGCAGTACTTC.

In its sample, this clonotype was seen a few times. V gene TRBV5-1 combines with J gene TRBJ2-1; the match to TRBD2 covers 15 bases. The germline gives CDR1 SGHRS, CDR2 YFSETQ. Trimming removed 2 bases from V and 4 bases from J; junction bases left unmatched: 4. The CDR3 loop spans 17 amino acids. Here the CDR3 reads CASSFGLAGGKYNEQFF. The CDR3 DNA sequence: TGCGCCAGCAGCTTCGGACTAGCGGGGGGGAAATACAATGAGCAGTTCTTC. Based on the CDR3 plus reference TRBV5-1 and TRBJ2-1, the full variable domain is KAGVTQTPRYLIKTRGQQVTLSCSPISGHRSVSWYQQTPGQGLQFLFEYFSETQRNKGNFPGRFSGRQFSNSRSEMNVSTLELGDSALYLCASSFGLAGGKYNEQFFGPGTRLTVL.

The V gene is TRBV5-5, the J gene TRBJ2-2; D uncertain. Trimming left V 4 bases short and J 0 bases short, with 10 bases between. The CDR3 loop spans 15 amino acids. Per the germline V gene, CDR1 is SGHKS and CDR2 is YYEKEE (reference sequence). Written as DNA, the CDR3 is TGTGCCAGCAGCAGCTTGTCCGCGAACACCGGGGAGCTGTTTTTT. Translation gives CASSSLSANTGELFF.

The chain recombines TRBV6-6 with TRBJ2-3; the D is unclear. The ends were cut back, 2 bases at V and 7 bases at J, with 10 bases in the middle. The CDR3 has 13 residues. Germline CDR1 and CDR2: MNHNY and SVGAGI (reference sequence). CDR3 sequence: CASSYESSYTQYF. DNA for the CDR3: TGTGCCAGCAGTTACGAGTCATCTTATACGCAGTATTTT.

The chain joins TRBV28 to TRBJ2-2; TRBD2 might be the D (6 bases). Germline CDR1 is MDHEN and CDR2 is SYDVKM. The V end was cut by 0 bases, the J end by 4 bases, with 9 bases between. The CDR3 spans 15 residues. The CDR3 region is CASSLWNSGTGELFF. CDR3 nucleotide sequence: TGTGCCAGCAGTTTATGGAATAGCGGCACCGGGGAGCTGTTTTTT.

J is TRBJ1-2 and V is TRBV28; TRBD1 might be the D (5 bases). Germline loops: CDR1 MDHEN, CDR2 SYDVKM. The CDR3 sequence is 15 residues long. Trimming left V 3 bases short and J 0 bases short, with 11 bases between. The CDR3 protein is CASSLGGRSNYGYTF. The DNA for the CDR3 is TGTGCCAGCAGTTTGGGGGGGAGGTCTAACTATGGCTACACCTTC.

The chain links TRBV20-1 to TRBJ1-5; a weak D match, TRBD1 (5 bases). V dropped 4 bases and J dropped 4 bases, with 14 bases sitting between them. CDR3 length equals 14 residues. From germline, CDR1 is DFQATT and CDR2 SNEGSKA (reference sequence). CDR3 sequence: CSAKQEGNNQPQHF. For the CDR3, the DNA is TGCAGTGCTAAACAGGAGGGGAATAATCAGCCCCAGCATTTT.